This paragraph reports one T cell receptor (beta chain). The antigen is not known. Measured with immunoSEQ multiplex PCR; TCRdb has only the in-frame clones, and not every one. The table shows fewer than 300,000 clones, with roughly 76% occurring only once. This sample stems from a study of cytotoxic CD8 clonotypes in ibrutinib-treated CLL. Background on the study: Among patients, some 24 responded partially and 2 completely; around 14 then stayed remitted and some 12 progressed after median around 66 months. A median around 12 months of treatment, range 6 to 36, preceded the collection of response samples. General study results and limits: Patients had baseline clonality above age-matched healthy donors, and this clonality moved with circulating CD8+ T-cell counts. Clonality, elevated at ibrutinib response, dropped back toward baseline at progression.

The sequence was collected from a human donor with chronic lymphocytic leukemia. The source material was PBMCs, sampled at disease progression, from a patient treated with ibrutinib.

This chain's CDR3 is CASSLVMGNEQYF. CDR3 nucleotide sequence: TGCGCCAGCAGCTTGGTCATGGGGAACGAGCAGTACTTC. The J gene is TRBJ2-7, the V gene TRBV5-1; D is undetermined. Germline V gives CDR1 SGHRS, CDR2 YFSETQ. Trimming stripped 0 bases from V and 5 bases from J, with 9 bases between. The CDR3 has 13 amino acids.